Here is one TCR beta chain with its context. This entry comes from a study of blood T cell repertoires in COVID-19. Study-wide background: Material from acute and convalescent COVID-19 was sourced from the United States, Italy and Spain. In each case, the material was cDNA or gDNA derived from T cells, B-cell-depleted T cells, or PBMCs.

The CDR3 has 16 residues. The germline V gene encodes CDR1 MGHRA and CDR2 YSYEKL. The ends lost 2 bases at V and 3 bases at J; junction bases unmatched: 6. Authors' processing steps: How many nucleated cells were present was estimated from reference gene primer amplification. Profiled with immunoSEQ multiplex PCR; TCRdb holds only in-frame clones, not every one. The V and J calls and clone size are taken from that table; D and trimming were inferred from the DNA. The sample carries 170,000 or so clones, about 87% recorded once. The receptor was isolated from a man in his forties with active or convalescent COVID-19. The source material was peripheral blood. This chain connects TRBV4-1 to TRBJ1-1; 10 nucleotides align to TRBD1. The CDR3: CASSQMTGGRDTEAFF. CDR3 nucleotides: TGCGCCAGCAGCCAAATGACAGGGGGCCGTGACACTGAAGCTTTCTTT.